This T cell receptor beta chain was recovered during a study of cytomegalovirus exposure and HLA in healthy donors. The CDR3 has 14 amino acids. Per the germline V gene, CDR1 is GTSNPN and CDR2 is SVGIG (reference sequence). The V gene end was trimmed by 2 bases and the J gene end by 7 bases; junction bases not matched to a gene: 6. PCR amplification relied on 60 Vbeta primers (plus 13 Jbeta primers). The protocol was immunoSEQ multiplex PCR, while the TCRdb copy is restricted to in-frame clones and leaves out a portion. The table for this sample gives about 39,000 clones. The sequence was obtained from a woman aged 25 to 39 in good health and CMV-seropositive. Sample: PBMCs. The chain combines TRBV30 with TRBJ2-5; TRBD2 matches 11 bases. The CDR3 loop is CAWSFSGGVGTQYF. In DNA, the CDR3 is TGTGCCTGGAGTTTTAGCGGGGGGGTTGGGACCCAGTACTTC.